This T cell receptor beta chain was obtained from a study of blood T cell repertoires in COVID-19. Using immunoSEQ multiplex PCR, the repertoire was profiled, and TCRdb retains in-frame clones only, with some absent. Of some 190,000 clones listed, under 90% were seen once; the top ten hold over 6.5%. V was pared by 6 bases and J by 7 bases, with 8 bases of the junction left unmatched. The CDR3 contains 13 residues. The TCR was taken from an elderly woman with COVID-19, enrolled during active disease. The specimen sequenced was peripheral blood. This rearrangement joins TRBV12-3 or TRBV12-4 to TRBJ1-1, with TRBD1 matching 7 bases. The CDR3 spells CASSEGQLYEAFF. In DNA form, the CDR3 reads TGTGCCAGCAGCGAGGGACAGCTTTATGAAGCTTTCTTT.